This is a list of T cell receptor beta chains from one sample in a study of cytomegalovirus exposure and HLA in healthy donors. The repertoire was sequenced with immunoSEQ multiplex PCR; TCRdb's copy has only in-frame clones and lacks some. Found here are 80,000 to 100,000 clones, under 85% of them singletons; the top ten hold around 3.6%. The sample taken for sequencing was PBMCs. The source of these receptors is a female donor in good health and CMV-seropositive. The conserved cysteine and the conserved F or W are not part of the CDR3 here. Fields, in order: D gene, V gene, J gene, CDR3 length, CDR3 protein. The D gene is left open where the match is weak.

d_gene: TRBD2
v_gene: TRBV9
j_gene: TRBJ2-3
len: 14
CDR3aa: ASSPIAGLFTDTQY

d_gene: -
v_gene: TRBV6-5
j_gene: TRBJ1-1
len: 12
CDR3aa: ASSLTGGVTEAF

d_gene: TRBD1
v_gene: TRBV28
j_gene: TRBJ1-5
len: 12
CDR3aa: ASRWTGSNQPQH

d_gene: TRBD1
v_gene: TRBV2
j_gene: TRBJ2-1
len: 13
CDR3aa: ASRSPGTGGNEQF

d_gene: -
v_gene: TRBV15
j_gene: TRBJ2-7
len: 12
CDR3aa: ATSSITGSYEQY

d_gene: -
v_gene: TRBV10-3
j_gene: TRBJ2-7
len: 11
CDR3aa: AISDFSLSEQY

d_gene: TRBD2
v_gene: TRBV5-1
j_gene: TRBJ2-1
len: 14
CDR3aa: ASSLDGTRRFNEQF

d_gene: -
v_gene: TRBV29-1
j_gene: TRBJ1-5
len: 11
CDR3aa: SARQSSNQPQH

d_gene: -
v_gene: TRBV6-4
j_gene: TRBJ1-2
len: 12
CDR3aa: ASSGVRGGGGYT

d_gene: TRBD1
v_gene: TRBV7-9
j_gene: TRBJ2-7
len: 12
CDR3aa: SSSQEQGYDEQY

d_gene: -
v_gene: TRBV5-1
j_gene: TRBJ2-7
len: 10
CDR3aa: ANSLSGVEQY

d_gene: -
v_gene: TRBV5-1
j_gene: TRBJ1-3
len: 17
CDR3aa: ASSLSGRVPGFSGNTIY

d_gene: -
v_gene: TRBV9
j_gene: TRBJ1-3
len: 13
CDR3aa: ASSVGTGSGNTIY

d_gene: -
v_gene: TRBV18
j_gene: TRBJ1-5
len: 12
CDR3aa: ASSPIRGNQPQH

d_gene: -
v_gene: TRBV12-5
j_gene: TRBJ2-1
len: 12
CDR3aa: ASDRARGNNEQF

d_gene: TRBD1
v_gene: TRBV6-1
j_gene: TRBJ2-7
len: 14
CDR3aa: ASSEPTGGWFYEQY

d_gene: TRBD1
v_gene: TRBV9
j_gene: TRBJ2-3
len: 14
CDR3aa: ASSARQGLSVGTQY

d_gene: TRBD1
v_gene: TRBV6-1
j_gene: TRBJ1-2
len: 14
CDR3aa: ASSEMWTGTNYGYP

d_gene: TRBD1
v_gene: TRBV13
j_gene: -
len: 13
CDR3aa: ASSLWGQGSHEQY

d_gene: -
v_gene: TRBV18
j_gene: TRBJ1-1
len: 13
CDR3aa: ASSGGQSLNTEAF

d_gene: TRBD2
v_gene: TRBV7-6
j_gene: TRBJ2-7
len: 12
CDR3aa: ASSSSGASYEQY

d_gene: -
v_gene: TRBV4-1
j_gene: TRBJ1-3
len: 14
CDR3aa: ASSQDLSGSGNTIY

d_gene: TRBD2
v_gene: TRBV7-9
j_gene: TRBJ2-7
len: 17
CDR3aa: ASSLTVPRTSGRSHEQY

d_gene: -
v_gene: TRBV29-1
j_gene: TRBJ1-6
len: 13
CDR3aa: SVERWSSYNSPLH

d_gene: -
v_gene: TRBV15
j_gene: -
len: 12
CDR3aa: ATSGSTGSYEQY

d_gene: TRBD2
v_gene: TRBV10-1
j_gene: TRBJ2-5
len: 13
CDR3aa: ASSESRDYQETQY

d_gene: TRBD1
v_gene: TRBV5-1
j_gene: TRBJ2-1
len: 13
CDR3aa: ASSQRQGGYNEQF

d_gene: TRBD2
v_gene: TRBV2
j_gene: TRBJ2-1
len: 12
CDR3aa: ASRTSGGANEQF

d_gene: -
v_gene: TRBV14
j_gene: TRBJ1-2
len: 12
CDR3aa: ASSQDRGNYGYT